One sample yielded the 20 T cell receptor beta chains listed below, sequenced in a study of OX40 agonist ivuxolimab in advanced cancers. TCRdb's table, derived via immunoSEQ multiplex PCR, lists solely in-frame clones and lacks some. This sample has roughly 43,000 clones, with 91% found just once. The input for sequencing was CD4+ or CD8+ T cells sorted from blood, taken in a trial of the OX40 agonist ivuxolimab. These receptors all stem from an adult with an advanced solid tumor such as melanoma, head and neck, liver or kidney cancer.

This clone was recorded only once. V gene TRBV4-2 combines with J gene TRBJ2-7; TRBD2 matches at 9 bases. The CDR3 is 17 amino acids. Germline CDR1 and CDR2: LGHNA and YNFKEQ. V trimming: 4 bases; J trimming: 1 base; junction bases outside the gene matches: 11. The CDR3 protein is CASSPYGPSGESYEQYF. The CDR3 nucleotides read TGTGCCAGCAGCCCCTATGGGCCTAGCGGGGAATCCTACGAGCAGTACTTC.

This chain joins TRBV5-1 and TRBJ2-1, with 12 nucleotides matching TRBD2. CDR1 and CDR2 (germline): SGHRS, YFSETQ. J lost 2 bases, V lost 0 bases, and 3 bases had no gene match. This CDR3 spans 17 amino acids. CDR3 residues: CASSLGLAGGPYNEQFF. CDR3 sequence (DNA): TGCGCCAGCAGCTTGGGCCTAGCGGGGGGGCCCTACAATGAGCAGTTCTTC.

This chain joins TRBV28 and TRBJ2-3, with 7 nucleotides matching TRBD1. CDR1 and CDR2 (germline): MDHEN, SYDVKM. Trimming cost V 3 bases and J 7 bases; bases outside gene matches: 13. The CDR3 has 16 residues. The CDR3 DNA is TGTGCCAGCAGTTTTGGGCTTATTCGGGACAGCTATACGCAGTATTTT. It yields the protein CASSFGLIRDSYTQYF.

The chain joins TRBV28 to TRBJ1-1; TRBD1 might be the D (6 bases). The germline V and J ends were trimmed by 6 bases and 5 bases, with 10 bases remaining between them. Germline loops: CDR1 MDHEN, CDR2 SYDVKM. The CDR3 contains 12 residues. The chain's CDR3 is CASRYRVTEAFF. CDR3 nucleotides: TGTGCCAGCAGGTACAGGGTAACTGAAGCTTTCTTT.

V gene TRBV9 combines with J gene TRBJ2-2; TRBD1 aligns across 12 bases. The V and J ends lost 0 bases and 3 bases, in that order; junction bases with no gene match: 6. This CDR3 is 18 amino acids long. Germline CDR1 reads SGDLS; CDR2 reads YYNGEE. CDR3 in DNA: TGTGCCAGCAGCGTAGAGGGGGACAGGGGGCGAGACACCGGGGAGCTGTTTTTT. Translated, it gives CASSVEGDRGRDTGELFF.

The chain employs TRBV27 and TRBJ1-6; D not certain. This CDR3 comprises 14 residues. The germline CDR1 and CDR2 sequences are MNHEY and SMNVEV (reference sequence). Trimming cost V 3 bases and J 4 bases, with 7 bases left between them. The CDR3: CASSLTVYNSPLHF. In DNA, the CDR3 is TGTGCCAGCAGTTTGACGGTGTATAATTCACCCCTCCACTTT.

CDR3 nucleotides: TGTGCCATCAGTGAGTCGATGGGGATCGAAAAGACCCAGTACTTC. Amino acids: CAISESMGIEKTQYF. V usage is TRBV10-3 and J usage is TRBJ2-5; the D is unclear. Germline CDR1 reads ENHRY; CDR2 reads SYGVKD. Trimming removed 0 bases at V and 6 bases at J, with 14 bases between. The CDR3 sequence is 15 residues long.

The gene calls are TRBV28 and TRBJ2-1; D not certain. Per the germline V gene, CDR1 is MDHEN and CDR2 is SYDVKM. The V gene lost 6 bases and the J gene lost 3 bases, with 9 bases spanning the gap. This CDR3 contains 13 residues. CDR3 amino acids: CASSPDSYNEQFF. DNA for the CDR3: TGTGCCAGCAGCCCTGATAGCTACAATGAGCAGTTCTTC. Full variable domain (missing parts from reference TRBV28 and TRBJ2-1): DVKVTQSSRYLVKRTGEKVFLECVQDMDHENMFWYRQDPGLGLRLIYFSYDVKMKEKGDIPEGYSVSREKKERFSLILESASTNQTSMYLCASSPDSYNEQFFGPGTRLTVL.

This chain uses TRBV7-3 with TRBJ2-5; 8 bases are a match to TRBD2. The J call is in doubt because the DNA end fits TRBJ2-7 better. The germline CDR1 and CDR2 sequences are SGHTA and FQGTGA. The CDR3 consists of 15 residues. The CDR3 DNA follows: TGTGCCAGCAGCTGGTATAGCGGGGCTGCCTACGAGCAGTACTTC. Protein sequence: CASSWYSGAAYEQYF.

The chain links TRBV6-5 to TRBJ1-3; D gene ambiguous. V lost 2 bases to trimming and J lost 0 bases, with 8 bases between them. The length of the CDR3 is 15 residues. CDR1 is MNHEY, CDR2 SVGAGI, per germline. CDR3 amino acids: CASSYIGSSGNTIYF. CDR3 bases: TGTGCCAGCAGTTACATAGGGTCCTCTGGAAACACCATATATTTT.

The chain links TRBV19 to TRBJ1-5; D is perhaps TRBD1 (6 bases). Germline loops: CDR1 LNHDA, CDR2 SQIVND (reference sequence). Trimming stripped 8 bases from V and 3 bases from J, with 11 bases between. CDR3 length: 13 amino acids. DNA of the CDR3: TGTGCCAGTTCAACAGGGAACAATCAGCCCCAGCATTTT. This encodes CASSTGNNQPQHF.

By share, this clone ranks as large. The chain recombines TRBV7-6 with TRBJ1-2; weak D call: TRBD1 (5 bases). V gave up 2 bases and J gave up 2 bases, with 12 bases separating them. From germline, CDR1 is SGHVS and CDR2 FNYEAQ. This CDR3 has 15 amino acids. The CDR3, as DNA: TGTGCCAGCAGCTTATTCCCGACAGTGAACTATGGCTACACCTTC. It specifies CASSLFPTVNYGYTF.

The genes are TRBV13 and TRBJ2-3; 12 positions agree with TRBD1. The CDR3 totals 15 residues. The V and J ends lost 8 bases and 4 bases, in that order; junction bases with no gene match: 7. CDR1 and CDR2 from the germline V gene are PRHDT and FYEKMQ (reference sequence). The chain's CDR3 is CASFYGTGGSDTQYF. CDR3 DNA sequence: TGTGCCAGCTTTTACGGGACAGGGGGCTCAGATACGCAGTATTTT.

This clone appeared a single time. The V and J genes are TRBV10-3 and TRBJ1-5, with 7 bases fitting TRBD1. Germline values: CDR1 ENHRY, CDR2 SYGVKD. This CDR3 contains 14 residues. The junction had 9 bases not matched to a gene; V was cut back by 6 bases and J by 7 bases. In DNA form, the CDR3 reads TGTGCCATCAGCGAGACAGGGTCGGGGCAGCCCCAGCATTTT. Translating it yields CAISETGSGQPQHF.

This chain joins TRBV5-4 and TRBJ2-2; D is unresolved. Trimming shortened V by 0 bases and J by 0 bases, and 6 bases separated the two germline ends. The germline gives CDR1 SGHNT, CDR2 YYREEE (reference sequence). CDR3 length: 15 residues. Here the CDR3 DNA reads TGTGCCAGCAGCTTGGCGCAGTCGAACACCGGGGAGCTGTTTTTT. It translates to CASSLAQSNTGELFF.

The V and J genes are TRBV28 and TRBJ1-2; the match to TRBD1 covers 9 bases. CDR3 length: 15 amino acids. In germline, CDR1 is MDHEN, CDR2 SYDVKM. Trimming at V came to 5 bases and at J to 5 bases, leaving 9 bases not matched to a gene. DNA for the CDR3: TGTGCCAGCAGTCCCCGGACAGGGGCGGTTTATGGCTACACCTTC. Translating gives CASSPRTGAVYGYTF.

The chain joins TRBV4-3 to TRBJ2-7; weak D call: TRBD2 (7 bases). This CDR3 spans 15 amino acids. Per the germline V gene, CDR1 is LGHNA and CDR2 is YSLEER. V was clipped by 1 base and J by 5 bases, with 15 bases between them. CDR3: CASSQALGGLDEQYF. The CDR3 region has the DNA TGCGCCAGCAGCCAAGCCCTGGGGGGGCTGGACGAGCAGTACTTC.

The chain joins TRBV7-9 to TRBJ2-7; 7 positions agree with TRBD2. The J segment lost 3 bases and the V segment lost 6 bases, leaving 5 bases of the junction unmatched. The CDR3 runs 13 residues. Germline values: CDR1 SEHNR, CDR2 FQNEAQ (reference sequence). CDR3 sequence reads: CASRRGDYYEQYV. CDR3 sequence (DNA): TGTGCCAGCAGACGGGGGGACTACTACGAGCAGTACGTC.

The chain combines TRBV6-4 with TRBJ1-1; D ambiguous. Germline V lookup: CDR1 MRHNA, CDR2 SNTAGT. This CDR3 contains 17 residues. Trimming left V 5 bases short and J 0 bases short, with 19 bases between. The CDR3 DNA reads as TGTGCCAGCAGTTTAGCTAACGTCTTTCCCATGAACACTGAAGCTTTCTTT. This encodes CASSLANVFPMNTEAFF.

The CDR3 is CASRMGGAHTEAFF. The CDR3 DNA reads TGTGCCAGTAGAATGGGGGGGGCTCACACTGAAGCTTTCTTT. This chain joins TRBV19 and TRBJ1-1; a possible D gene is TRBD1 (6 bases). Trimming removed 6 bases at V and 3 bases at J, with 14 bases between. The germline V gene encodes CDR1 LNHDA and CDR2 SQIVND (reference sequence). The CDR3 covers 14 residues.